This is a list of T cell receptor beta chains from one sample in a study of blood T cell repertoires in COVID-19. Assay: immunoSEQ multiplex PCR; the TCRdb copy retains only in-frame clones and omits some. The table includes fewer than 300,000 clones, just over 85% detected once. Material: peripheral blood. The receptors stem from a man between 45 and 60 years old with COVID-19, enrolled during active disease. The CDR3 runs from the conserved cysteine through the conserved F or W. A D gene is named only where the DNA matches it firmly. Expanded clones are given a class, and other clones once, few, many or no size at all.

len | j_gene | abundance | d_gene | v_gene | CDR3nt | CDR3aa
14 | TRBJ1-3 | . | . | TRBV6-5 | TGTGCCAGCAAACAGGCCTCCTCTGGAAACACCATATATTTT | CASKQASSGNTIYF
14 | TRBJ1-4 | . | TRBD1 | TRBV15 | TGTGCCACCAACTCCGGGACAGGGGGTGAAAAACTGTTTTTT | CATNSGTGGEKLFF
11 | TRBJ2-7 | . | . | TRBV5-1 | TGCGCCAGCAGGGGAGGAGACGAGCAGTACTTC | CASRGGDEQYF
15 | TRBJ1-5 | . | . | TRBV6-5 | TGTGCCAGCAGTTACTCGAGGTCGCATGGTATGGCCCAGCATTTT | CASSYSRSHGMAQHF
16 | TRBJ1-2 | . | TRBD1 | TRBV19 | TGTGCCAGTAGTCCCTGGGTGCGGACAGGGAACTATGGCTACACCTTC | CASSPWVRTGNYGYTF
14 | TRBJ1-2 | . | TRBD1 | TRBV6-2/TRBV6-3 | TGTGCCAGCAGCACCAGGGGGGCGATCTATGGCTACACCTTC | CASSTRGAIYGYTF
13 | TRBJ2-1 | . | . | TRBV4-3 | TGCGCCAGCAGCCAAGCGAGATACCACGAGCAGTTCTTC | CASSQARYHEQFF
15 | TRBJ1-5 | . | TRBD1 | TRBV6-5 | TGTGCCAGCAGACCAGACAGGGGAGAGAATCAGCCCCAGCATTTT | CASRPDRGENQPQHF
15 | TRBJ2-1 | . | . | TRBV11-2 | TGTGCCAGCAGCCCCCGGCGGGCGGTACACAATGAGCAGTTCTTC | CASSPRRAVHNEQFF
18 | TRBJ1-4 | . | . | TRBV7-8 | TGTGCCAGCAGTTCCGCTTCTTCCACAGGGCGGTCTAATGAAAAACTGTTTTTT | CASSSASSTGRSNEKLFF
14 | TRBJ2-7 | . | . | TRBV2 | TGTGCCAGCACCGGACACAGGGGAGGTGGGGAGCAGTACTTC | CASTGHRGGGEQYF
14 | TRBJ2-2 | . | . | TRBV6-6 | TGTGCCAGCAGGGGAGCTAGCGACACCGGGGAGCTGTTTTTT | CASRGASDTGELFF
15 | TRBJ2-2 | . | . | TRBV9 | TGTGCCAGCAGCGTAGTGGGGCAGAACACCGGGGAGCTGTTTTTT | CASSVVGQNTGELFF
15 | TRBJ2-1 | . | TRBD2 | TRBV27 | TGTGCCAGCAGTTTTTCGCTAGCGGGAGGGGGTGAGCAGTTCTTC | CASSFSLAGGGEQFF
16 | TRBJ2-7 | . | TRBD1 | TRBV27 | TGTGCCAGCAGTTCTCTCGGCAGGGGGCTTACCTACGAGCAGTACTTC | CASSSLGRGLTYEQYF
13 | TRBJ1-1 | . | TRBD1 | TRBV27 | TGTGCCAGCAGTAAGCCGGGACAGGGTGAAGCTTTCTTT | CASSKPGQGEAFF
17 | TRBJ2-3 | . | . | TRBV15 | TGTGCCACCAGCAGAGAGGGGACTGGGGTCCACACAGATACGCAGTATTTT | CATSREGTGVHTDTQYF
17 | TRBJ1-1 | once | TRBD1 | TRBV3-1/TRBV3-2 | TGTGCCAGCAGCCAAAAACCGGGACAGACCATGAACACTGAAGCTTTCTTT | CASSQKPGQTMNTEAFF
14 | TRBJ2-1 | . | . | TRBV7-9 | TGTGCCAGCAGCCTCCGGGCTAGCTCCAATGAGCAGTTCTTC | CASSLRASSNEQFF
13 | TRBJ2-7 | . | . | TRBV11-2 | TGTGCCAGCAGCTTAGGCCGCGCTAGGAAGCAGTACTTC | CASSLGRARKQYF
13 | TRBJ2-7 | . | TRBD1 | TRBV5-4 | TGTGCCAGCAGCGGGGGACAGGACTACGAGCAGTACTTC | CASSGGQDYEQYF
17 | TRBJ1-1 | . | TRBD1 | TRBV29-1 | TGCAGCGTTTACGCCGGGACAGGGGGAACCGTGAACACTGAAGCTTTCTTT | CSVYAGTGGTVNTEAFF
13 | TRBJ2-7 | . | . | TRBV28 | TGTGCCAGCAGCCTAAAAATCCCCGCCGAGCAGTACTTC | CASSLKIPAEQYF
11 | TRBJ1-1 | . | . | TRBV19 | TGTGCCAGCGGGGGGAGGACTGAAGCTTTCTTT | CASGGRTEAFF
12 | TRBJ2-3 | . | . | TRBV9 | TGTGCCAGCAGCGTATCGGAGGGTACGCAGTATTTT | CASSVSEGTQYF
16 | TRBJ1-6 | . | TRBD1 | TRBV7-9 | TGTGCCAGCAGCTTAGATCCCGGGACAGGGAATTCACCCCTCCACTTT | CASSLDPGTGNSPLHF
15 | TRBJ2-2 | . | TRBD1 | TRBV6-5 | TGTGCCAGCAGTCGGGGACAGGGCTCCACCGGGGAGCTGTTTTTT | CASSRGQGSTGELFF
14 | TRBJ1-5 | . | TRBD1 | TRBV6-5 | TGTGCCAGCCGGTCCGACAGGGATAATCAGCCCCAGCATTTT | CASRSDRDNQPQHF
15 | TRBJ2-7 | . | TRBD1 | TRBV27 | TGTGCCAGCAGTTCCCACAGGGGGAAGAACTACGAGCAGTACTTC | CASSSHRGKNYEQYF
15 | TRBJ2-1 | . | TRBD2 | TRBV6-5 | TGTGCCAGCAGTTACTCAAGGACTAGCGTTAATGAGCAGTTCTTC | CASSYSRTSVNEQFF
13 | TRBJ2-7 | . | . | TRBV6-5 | TGTGCCAGCAGTTTTCGGGTCGGGAACGAGCAGTACTTC | CASSFRVGNEQYF
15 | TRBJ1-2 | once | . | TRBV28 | . | CASSSSTGGNYGYTF
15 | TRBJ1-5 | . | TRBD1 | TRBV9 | TGTGCCAGCAGCTCCCCGACAGGGAGCAATCAGCCCCAGCATTTT | CASSSPTGSNQPQHF
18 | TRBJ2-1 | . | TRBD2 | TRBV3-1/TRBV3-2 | TGTGCCAGCAGCCAAGGACTAGCGGGAGATGTGGTATACAATGAGCAGTTCTTC | CASSQGLAGDVVYNEQFF
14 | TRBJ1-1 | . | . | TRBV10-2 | TGCGCCAGCAGGGACTCGGTAGTGAACACTGAAGCTTTCTTT | CASRDSVVNTEAFF
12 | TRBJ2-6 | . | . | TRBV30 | TGTGCCTGGGACACTGGGGCCAACGTCCTGACTTTC | CAWDTGANVLTF